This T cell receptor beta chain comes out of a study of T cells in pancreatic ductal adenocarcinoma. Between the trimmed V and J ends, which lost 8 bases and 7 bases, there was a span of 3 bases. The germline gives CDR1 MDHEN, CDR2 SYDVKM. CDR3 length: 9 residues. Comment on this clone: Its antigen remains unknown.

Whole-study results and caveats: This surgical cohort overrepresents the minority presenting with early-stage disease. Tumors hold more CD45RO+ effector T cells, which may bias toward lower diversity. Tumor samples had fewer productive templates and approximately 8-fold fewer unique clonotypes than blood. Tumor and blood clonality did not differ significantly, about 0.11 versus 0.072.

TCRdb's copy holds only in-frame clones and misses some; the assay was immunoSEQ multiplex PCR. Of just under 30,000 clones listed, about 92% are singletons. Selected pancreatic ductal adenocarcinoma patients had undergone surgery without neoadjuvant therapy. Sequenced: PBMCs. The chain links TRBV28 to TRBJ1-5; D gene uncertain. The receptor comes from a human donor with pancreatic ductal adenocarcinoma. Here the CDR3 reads CASGQPQHF. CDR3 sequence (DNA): TGTGCCAGCGGGCAGCCCCAGCATTTT.